Only a few counts were recorded for the clone carrying this T cell receptor beta chain. Its cognate antigen is unknown. The sample is drawn from a study of OX40 agonist ivuxolimab in advanced cancers. General study points: By week 6 at 0.1 to 3.0 mg/kg, blood CD4+ and CD8+ T cells had expanded clonally. Certain nonresponding patients likewise had low normalized T-cell clonal expansion.

A history of autoimmune disease or systemic immunosuppression excluded patients. The timepoints at which blood was sampled were baseline, cycle 4 day 1, and cycle 7 day 1. The CDR3 sequence is 15 residues long. With V trimmed by 1 base and J by 4 bases, 4 bases remained unmatched. The germline V gene has CDR1 WSHSY and CDR2 SAAADI. The data were produced by immunoSEQ multiplex PCR, yet TCRdb's version contains in-frame clones alone and is incomplete. The table lists around 57,000 clones, approximately 82% of them singletons. This sequence was found in an adult with an advanced solid tumor such as melanoma, head and neck, liver or kidney cancer. The V call is TRBV10-2, the J call TRBJ1-5, with TRBD1 matching 7 bases. This specimen was CD4+ or CD8+ T cells sorted from blood, taken in a trial of the OX40 agonist ivuxolimab. The CDR3 DNA sequence: TGCGCCAGCAGTGAGTGGACAGGAGAGAATCAGCCCCAGCATTTT. It yields the protein CASSEWTGENQPQHF.